The T cell receptor (beta chain) under discussion was sequenced for a study of memory CD4+ T cells and cytomegalovirus serostatus. Looking at the study overall: This sample comes from healthy Belgian adults, fewer than ten CMV seropositive, about 23 seronegative.

As to this clone: The antigen remains unidentified.

Sequencing was performed with immunoSEQ multiplex PCR; in TCRdb, only in-frame clones are kept and a portion is missing. The sample lists some 50,000 clones; around 78% were seen once. The germline gives CDR1 LGHNA, CDR2 YNFKEQ. CDR3 length: 16 amino acids. V shed 2 bases and J 2 bases; nucleotides not matched to a gene: 6. The sort gate was single viable CD3+CD4+CD8-CD45RO+ cells for memory CD4+ T cells. Serum IgG to CMV pp150, pp28, p38 and p52 defined serostatus. Total CD4+ T cells were enriched by CD4 positive selection. Study-level findings and limits: About two fifths of the roughly 150 known CMV-associated TCRbeta sequences appeared in CD4+ memory.

The source of this sequence is an adult in good health and CMV-seronegative. The chain recombines TRBV4-2 with TRBJ2-3, with TRBD2 matching 8 bases. Sequencing was done on a sample of memory CD4+ T cells from blood. The CDR3 is CASSQLRGAITDTQYF. In DNA, the CDR3 is TGTGCCAGCAGCCAATTGCGGGGGGCCATCACAGATACGCAGTATTTT.